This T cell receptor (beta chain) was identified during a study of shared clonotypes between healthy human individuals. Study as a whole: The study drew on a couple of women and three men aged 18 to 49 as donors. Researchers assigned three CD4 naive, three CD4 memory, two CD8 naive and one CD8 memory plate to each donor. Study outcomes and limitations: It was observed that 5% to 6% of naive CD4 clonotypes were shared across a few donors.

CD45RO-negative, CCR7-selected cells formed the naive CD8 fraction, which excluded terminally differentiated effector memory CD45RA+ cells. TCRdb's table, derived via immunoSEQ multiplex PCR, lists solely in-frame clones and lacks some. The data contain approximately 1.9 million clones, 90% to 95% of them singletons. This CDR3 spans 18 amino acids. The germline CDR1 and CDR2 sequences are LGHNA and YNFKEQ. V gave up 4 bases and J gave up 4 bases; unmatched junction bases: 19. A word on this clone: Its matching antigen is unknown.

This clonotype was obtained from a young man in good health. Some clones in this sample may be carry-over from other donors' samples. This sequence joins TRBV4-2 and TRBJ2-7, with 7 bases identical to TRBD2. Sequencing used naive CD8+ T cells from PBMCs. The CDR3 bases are TGTGCCAGCAGCCCCCGGTCGGCTCCCGCGGGAGTATTATACGAGCAGTACTTC. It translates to CASSPRSAPAGVLYEQYF.